One TCR beta chain is described in this entry. Its matching antigen is unknown. The entry originates in a study of T cell responses to AZD1222 COVID-19 vaccine. Whole-study results and caveats: Within unmutated variant regions lay the reported targets of nearly half of spike-specific TCRs. Repertoires were obtained only post-peak T cell response. It should be noted that donors were predominantly white British and more often female, and clonal diversity was possibly underestimated.

There are 13 residues in the CDR3. In germline, CDR1 is LNHDA, CDR2 SQIVND (reference sequence). V dropped 4 bases and J dropped 6 bases, with 12 bases sitting between them. Using immunoSEQ multiplex PCR, the repertoire was profiled, and TCRdb retains in-frame clones only, with some absent. The table includes about 120,000 clones, 75% to 90% detected once. This receptor was taken from an adult in good health. The rearrangement links TRBV19 to TRBJ1-2, with TRBD1 as a possible D gene (5 bases). Material: peripheral blood, obtained on day 0 of AZD1222 vaccination. In DNA, the CDR3 is TGTGCCAGTAGTACCGGGACCCGGGATGGCTACACCTTC. It yields the protein CASSTGTRDGYTF.